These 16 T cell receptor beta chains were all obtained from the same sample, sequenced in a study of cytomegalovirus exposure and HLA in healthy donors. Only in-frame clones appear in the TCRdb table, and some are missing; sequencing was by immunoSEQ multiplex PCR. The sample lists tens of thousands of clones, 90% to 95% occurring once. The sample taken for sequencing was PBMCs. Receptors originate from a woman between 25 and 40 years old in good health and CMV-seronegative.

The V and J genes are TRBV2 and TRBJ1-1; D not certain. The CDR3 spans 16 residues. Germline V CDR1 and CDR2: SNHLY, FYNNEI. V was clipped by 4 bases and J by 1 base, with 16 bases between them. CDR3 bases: TGTGCCAGCAGTGGTTACGGGAATCGTGAGAACACTGAAGCTTTCTTT. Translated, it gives CASSGYGNRENTEAFF.

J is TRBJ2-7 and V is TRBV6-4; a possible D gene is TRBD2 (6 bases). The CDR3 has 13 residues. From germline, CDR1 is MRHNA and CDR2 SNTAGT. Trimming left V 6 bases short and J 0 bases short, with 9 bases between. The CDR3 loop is CASRGGLSYEQYF. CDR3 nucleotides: TGTGCCAGCAGGGGGGGACTCTCCTACGAGCAGTACTTC.

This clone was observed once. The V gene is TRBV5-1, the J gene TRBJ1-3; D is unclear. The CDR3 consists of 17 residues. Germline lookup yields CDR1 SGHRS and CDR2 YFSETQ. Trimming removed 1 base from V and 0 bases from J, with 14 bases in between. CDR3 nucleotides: TGCGCCAGCAGCTTGCGCGAGGGAATGAGCTCTGGAAACACCATATATTTT. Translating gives CASSLREGMSSGNTIYF.

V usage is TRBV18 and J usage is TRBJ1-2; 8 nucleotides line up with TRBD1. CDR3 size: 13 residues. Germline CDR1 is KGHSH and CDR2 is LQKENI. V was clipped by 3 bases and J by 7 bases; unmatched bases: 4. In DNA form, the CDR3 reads TGTGCCAGCTCACCCCTGGACAGGGTTGGCTACACCTTC. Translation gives CASSPLDRVGYTF.

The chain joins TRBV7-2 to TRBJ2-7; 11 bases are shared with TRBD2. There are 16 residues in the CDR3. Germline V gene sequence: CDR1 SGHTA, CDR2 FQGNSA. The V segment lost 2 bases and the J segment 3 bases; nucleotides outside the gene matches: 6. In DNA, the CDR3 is TGTGCCAGCAGCTTATGGGCTAGCGGGGGGTTCTACGAGCAGTACTTC. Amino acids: CASSLWASGGFYEQYF.

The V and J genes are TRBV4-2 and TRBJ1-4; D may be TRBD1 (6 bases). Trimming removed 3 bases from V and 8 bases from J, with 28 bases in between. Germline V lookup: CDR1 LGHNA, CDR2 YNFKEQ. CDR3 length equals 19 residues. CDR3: CASSQGQQGSGGYREKLFF. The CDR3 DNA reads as TGTGCCAGCAGCCAGGGTCAACAGGGTAGCGGGGGATATAGGGAAAAACTGTTTTTT.

The CDR3 DNA reads as TGTGCCAGCAGTTTCCGCTACAGGGGGGACAAAAACATTCAGTACTTC. Translating it yields CASSFRYRGDKNIQYF. This chain joins TRBV27 and TRBJ2-4; 8 positions match TRBD1. CDR3 size: 16 residues. Germline CDR1 MNHEY, CDR2 SMNVEV (reference sequence). Trimming cost V 3 bases and J 3 bases; bases outside gene matches: 7.

The CDR3 loop reads CASSVGSGPYNEQFF. The DNA for the CDR3 is TGTGCCAGCAGCGTAGGGAGCGGGCCCTACAATGAGCAGTTCTTC. The gene calls are TRBV9 and TRBJ2-1; a weak D match, TRBD2 (6 bases). With 0 bases removed from V and 2 bases from J, the gap between germline ends came to 9 bases. The CDR3 contains 15 residues. Germline V gene lookup returns CDR1 SGDLS and CDR2 YYNGEE.

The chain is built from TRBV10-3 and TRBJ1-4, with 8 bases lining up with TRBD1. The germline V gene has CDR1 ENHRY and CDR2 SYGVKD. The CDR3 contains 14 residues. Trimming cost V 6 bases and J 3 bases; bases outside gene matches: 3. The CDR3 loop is CAISGTGANEKLFF. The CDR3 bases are TGTGCCATCAGCGGGACAGGAGCTAATGAAAAACTGTTTTTT.

CDR3 loop: CASSPGTGVGETQYF. DNA for the CDR3: TGTGCCAGCTCACCCGGGACAGGGGTTGGAGAGACCCAGTACTTC. J is TRBJ2-5 and V is TRBV18, with 10 positions matching TRBD1. The J segment lost 4 bases and the V segment lost 3 bases, leaving 5 bases of the junction unmatched. This CDR3 is built from 15 residues. The germline gives CDR1 KGHSH, CDR2 LQKENI.

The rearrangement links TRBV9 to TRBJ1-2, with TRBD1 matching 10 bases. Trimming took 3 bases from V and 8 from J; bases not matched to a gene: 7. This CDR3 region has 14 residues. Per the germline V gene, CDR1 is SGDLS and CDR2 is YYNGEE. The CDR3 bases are TGTGCCAGCAGCGACCGGGACAGGGGCTGGGGCTACACCTTC. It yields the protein CASSDRDRGWGYTF. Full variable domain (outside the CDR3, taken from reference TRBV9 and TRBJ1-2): DSGVTQTPKHLITATGQRVTLRCSPRSGDLSVYWYQQSLDQGLQFLIQYYNGEERAKGNILERFSAQQFPDLHSELNLSSLELGDSALYFCASSDRDRGWGYTFGSGTRLTVV.

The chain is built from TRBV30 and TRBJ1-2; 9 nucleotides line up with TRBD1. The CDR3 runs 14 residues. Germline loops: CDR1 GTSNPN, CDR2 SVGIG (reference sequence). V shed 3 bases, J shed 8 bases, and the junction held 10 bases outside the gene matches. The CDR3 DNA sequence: TGTGCCTGGAGCTCGGGACAGGGTTTATACGGCTACACCTTC. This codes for CAWSSGQGLYGYTF.

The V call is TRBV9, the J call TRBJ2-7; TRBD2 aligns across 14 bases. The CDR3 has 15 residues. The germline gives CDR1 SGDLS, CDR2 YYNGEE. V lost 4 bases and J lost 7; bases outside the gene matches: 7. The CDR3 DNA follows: TGTGCCAGCAGCACGGGGACTAGCGGGAGATGGGAGCAGTACTTC. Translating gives CASSTGTSGRWEQYF.

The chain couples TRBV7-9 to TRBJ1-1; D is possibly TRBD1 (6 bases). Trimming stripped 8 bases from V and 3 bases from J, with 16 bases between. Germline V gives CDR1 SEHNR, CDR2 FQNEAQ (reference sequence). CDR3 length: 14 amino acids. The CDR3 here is CASDATGRYTEAFF. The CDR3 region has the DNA TGTGCCAGCGACGCAACAGGGAGATACACTGAAGCTTTCTTT.

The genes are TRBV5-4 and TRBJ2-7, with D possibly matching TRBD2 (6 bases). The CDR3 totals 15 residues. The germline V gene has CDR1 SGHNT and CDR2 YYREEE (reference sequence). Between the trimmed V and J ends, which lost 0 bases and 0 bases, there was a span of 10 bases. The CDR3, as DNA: TGTGCCAGCAGCTTGGCGGGGACTTACTCCTACGAGCAGTACTTC. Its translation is CASSLAGTYSYEQYF.

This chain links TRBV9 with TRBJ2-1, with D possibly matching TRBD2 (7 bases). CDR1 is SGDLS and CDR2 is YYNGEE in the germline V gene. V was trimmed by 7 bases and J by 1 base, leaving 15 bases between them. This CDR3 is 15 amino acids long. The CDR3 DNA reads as TGTGCCAGCCGGAGGGGGGGTGGTTCCTACAATGAGCAGTTCTTC. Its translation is CASRRGGGSYNEQFF.